This T cell receptor (beta chain) was identified during a study of radiation and T cells in renal cell carcinoma. Profiled with immunoSEQ multiplex PCR; TCRdb holds only in-frame clones, not every one. The table records approximately 9,400 clones, nearly 60% of them present only once. Findings of the study overall: Compared with controls, irradiated tumors showed greater TCR clonality. Intratumoral heterogeneity was not captured in these approximately 0.9 g regions.

The treatment denotes: treatment-naive control, cytoreductive nephrectomy. Treatment-naive patients without radiation supplied the control tumors at nephrectomy. In regard to this clone: Its antigen is unknown.

The sequences come from tumor tissue, collected from a patient whose treatment was nephrectomy without radiotherapy. The receptor was isolated from a man between 40 and 49 years old with renal cell carcinoma.

The CDR3 loop reads CASSEQASGGYEQYF. DNA for the CDR3: TGTGCCAGCAGTGAACAGGCTAGCGGGGGGTACGAGCAGTACTTC. V usage is TRBV2 and J usage is TRBJ2-7, with TRBD2 matching 11 bases. There are 15 residues in the CDR3. Looked up from germline, CDR1 is SNHLY and CDR2 is FYNNEI. With V trimmed by 2 bases and J by 4 bases, 4 bases remained unmatched.